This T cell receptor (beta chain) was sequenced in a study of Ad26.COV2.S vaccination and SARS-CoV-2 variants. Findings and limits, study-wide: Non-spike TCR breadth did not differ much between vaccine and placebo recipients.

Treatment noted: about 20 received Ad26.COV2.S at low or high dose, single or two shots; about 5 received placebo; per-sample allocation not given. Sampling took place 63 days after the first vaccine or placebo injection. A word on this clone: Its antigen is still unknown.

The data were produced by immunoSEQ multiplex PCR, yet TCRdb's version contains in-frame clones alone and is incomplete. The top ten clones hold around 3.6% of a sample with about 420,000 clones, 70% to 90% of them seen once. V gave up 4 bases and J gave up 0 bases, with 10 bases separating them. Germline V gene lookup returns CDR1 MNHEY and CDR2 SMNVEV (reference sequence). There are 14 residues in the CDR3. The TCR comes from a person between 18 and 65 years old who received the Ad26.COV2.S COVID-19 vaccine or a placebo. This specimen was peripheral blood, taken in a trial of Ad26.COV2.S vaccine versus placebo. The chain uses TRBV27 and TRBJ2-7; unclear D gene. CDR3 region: CASSWTASSYEQYF. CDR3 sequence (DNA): TGTGCCAGCAGTTGGACGGCTAGCTCCTACGAGCAGTACTTC.